The source of this T cell receptor beta chain is a study of T cell repertoires in cytomegalovirus infection (dated by TCRdb to the late 2010s). Regarding the research as a whole: The peptide stimulations were aimed at well-studied HLA-B-restricted epitopes as well as recently identified HLA-C-restricted CMV epitopes, whose presentation resists viral immunomodulation. Because public TCR beta signatures pointed to carriage of CMV infection together with the matching HLA type, the HLA type of each donor mattered for the analysis.

The CDR3 runs 12 residues from the cysteine to the phenylalanine. Just CDR3 DNA is preserved here, 36 bases in frame from base 1. The germline V gene provides CDR1 LGHNA and CDR2 YSLEER. The junction carries 7 bases between V and J, which are trimmed by 7 bases and 1 base respectively. TCRdb records Illumina HiSeq 1500 as the sequencer. TCRdb ran its own pipeline on the public reads, namely fastp trimming at Q25 and MiXCR clone calling, and kept in-frame beta chains. Under each unique CDR3 protein, matching rows form one entry showing the most common genes and DNA. A total of 750,000 to 900,000 distinct CDR3 sequences appear in this sample, 29% of them only once. The ten largest clones capture over 10% of the sample. What the authors observed across the whole study: In the ex vivo response, HLA-C-restricted CMV-specific TCR beta clonotypes were dominant, and in two of eight donors the single most frequent clonotype came from this HLA-C-restricted group. Cumulative frequency of public TCR beta family members discriminated carriers of CMV infection plus the relevant HLA type in this cohort and an independent 352-donor cohort.

In the paper's terms, the treatment or condition label means: in vitro stimulation with specific CMV peptide epitopes to enrich CMV-specific T cells. In its sample, this clonotype was seen a few times. Its antigen is still unknown. No qualities accompany the bases; no much larger clone lies one base away. This specimen consisted of cultured CD8+ T cells from PBMCs, obtained from culture after CMV antigen stimulation. The receptor was derived from a human donor in good health (CMV status not recorded). Some clones in this sample may be carry-over from other donors' samples. The V gene is TRBV4-3 and the J gene is TRBJ1-2; TRBD1 is a possible D gene, resting on 5 matching bases. The sequenced DNA is TGCGCCAGCAAAGGGGATAACTATGGCTACACCTTC. Its coded protein is CASKGDNYGYTF.